This T cell receptor beta chain was recorded in a study of cytomegalovirus exposure and HLA in healthy donors. On this clone: Antigen unknown.

Study observations and caveats: Sequencing likely caused a cluster of highly shared sequence variants. With later analysis, a missense DCLRE1C variant became linked to TCR beta V- and J-gene trimming.

This CDR3 is 14 amino acids long. Germline CDR1 MDHEN, CDR2 SYDVKM. The V and J ends lost 4 bases and 7 bases respectively, with 13 bases between them. Researchers ran the PCR with 60 Vbeta and 13 Jbeta primers. The protocol was immunoSEQ multiplex PCR, while the TCRdb copy is restricted to in-frame clones and leaves out a portion. The sample lists some 150,000 clones; 60% to 70% were seen once. The specimen was PBMCs. The gene calls are TRBV28 and TRBJ1-4, with D maybe TRBD1 (6 bases). The receptor was derived from a woman aged 60-75 years in good health and CMV-seropositive. The DNA for the CDR3 is TGTGCCAGCAGTTCTGGACAGTTTTCTGAAAAACTGTTTTTT. Amino acids: CASSSGQFSEKLFF.